The 27 T cell receptor beta chains reported below all come from one sample, sequenced in a study of blood T cell repertoires in COVID-19. Assay: immunoSEQ multiplex PCR; the TCRdb copy retains only in-frame clones and omits some. The sample has over 300,000 clones, nearly 90% seen once; the top ten hold 6.5%. The sample comprised peripheral blood. The receptor source for this set is a man younger than 35 with active or convalescent COVID-19.

The rearrangement uses TRBV14 and TRBJ1-3; D not resolved. The CDR3 sequence is 15 residues long. Germline V gene data show CDR1 as SGHDN and CDR2 as FVKESK. Trimming took off 2 bases at V and 3 bases at J, with 11 bases between the two ends. The CDR3 here is CASSQTRTGGNTIYF. In nucleotides, the CDR3 is TGTGCCAGCAGCCAAACCCGAACGGGTGGAAACACCATATATTTT.

The chain is built from TRBV9 and TRBJ2-3, with D tentatively TRBD2 (5 bases). The CDR3 runs 15 residues. In germline, CDR1 is SGDLS, CDR2 YYNGEE. The V and J ends lost 0 bases and 6 bases respectively, with 14 bases between them. In DNA, the CDR3 is TGTGCCAGCAGCGTAGCGTCTAGCTCTCGGGATACGCAGTATTTT. Translation: CASSVASSSRDTQYF.

The CDR3 here is CASSLATGGLDEQFF. The CDR3 DNA follows: TGTGCCAGCAGCTTAGCTACAGGGGGTTTGGATGAGCAGTTCTTC. The chain employs TRBV7-9 and TRBJ2-1, with 8 bases identical to TRBD1. This CDR3 is built from 15 residues. The V segment lost 0 bases and the J segment 8 bases; nucleotides outside the gene matches: 6. The germline gives CDR1 SEHNR, CDR2 FQNEAQ (reference sequence).

The chain carries TRBV27 and TRBJ1-1; D perhaps matches TRBD1 (5 bases). CDR1 is MNHEY, CDR2 SMNVEV, per germline (reference sequence). Trimming removed 4 bases at V and 6 bases at J, with 12 bases between. The CDR3 loop spans 13 amino acids. The CDR3 DNA follows: TGTGCCAGCAGTTGGGTCGGGGGAGCTGAAGCTTTCTTT. It translates to CASSWVGGAEAFF.

V is TRBV5-5 and J is TRBJ1-2; no firm D call. Germline V gene sequence: CDR1 SGHKS, CDR2 YYEKEE (reference sequence). V lost 0 bases, J lost 4 bases, and 10 bases lay in between. There are 14 residues in the CDR3. The DNA for the CDR3 is TGTGCCAGCAGCTTGGTGGCAGATTCCTATGGCTACACCTTC. The encoded protein is CASSLVADSYGYTF.

The chain employs TRBV18 and TRBJ1-1, with D tentatively TRBD1 (6 bases). The ends were cut back, 3 bases at V and 5 bases at J, with 16 bases in the middle. Germline values: CDR1 KGHSH, CDR2 LQKENI. The CDR3 length is 15 residues. CDR3 in DNA: TGTGCCAGCTCACCGATTACAGGGTCGGGAACTGAAGCTTTCTTT. Protein product: CASSPITGSGTEAFF.

This clone was seen more than once but under ten times. The rearrangement uses TRBV28 and TRBJ2-5; the D is unclear. The CDR3 sequence is 13 residues long. The V gene's germline CDR1 is MDHEN and CDR2 SYDVKM. V lost 4 bases, J lost 5 bases, and 11 bases lay in between. Here the CDR3 reads CASSSPQFETQYF. The CDR3 nucleotides are TGTGCCAGCAGTTCGCCCCAGTTTGAGACCCAGTACTTC.

The chain links TRBV6-5 to TRBJ1-5; a possible D gene is TRBD1 (6 bases). Germline CDR1 and CDR2: MNHEY and SVGAGI. Deletions cut 3 bases from V and 6 bases from J, with 15 bases between. There are 15 residues in the CDR3. The CDR3 DNA reads as TGTGCCAGCAGTTATGGGGGGGGCATCGGTCAGCCCCAGCATTTT. Encoded protein: CASSYGGGIGQPQHF.

The chain recombines TRBV7-3 with TRBJ1-1; 8 nucleotides line up with TRBD1. The length of the CDR3 is 15 residues. Germline V lookup: CDR1 SGHTA, CDR2 FQGTGA. With 5 bases clipped from V and 4 bases from J, the junction kept 9 bases outside the gene matches. CDR3 residues: CASSTLGTGGTEAFF. CDR3 DNA: TGTGCCAGCAGCACCCTCGGCACAGGGGGCACTGAAGCTTTCTTT. Full variable domain (missing parts from reference TRBV7-3 and TRBJ1-1): GAGVSQTPSNKVTEKGKYVELRCDPISGHTALYWYRQSLGQGPEFLIYFQGTGAADDSGLPNDRFFAVRPEGSVSTLKIQRTERGDSAVYLCASSTLGTGGTEAFFGQGTRLTVV.

This clone was counted a single time. V gene TRBV29-1 combines with J gene TRBJ2-7; perhaps TRBD2 as D (6 bases). CDR3 length: 13 residues. CDR1 and CDR2 from the germline V gene are SQVTM and ANQGSEA. The V end lost 6 bases, the J end lost 0 bases, and 12 bases lay between the germline ends. The CDR3 region has the DNA TGCAGCGTCCGGGACTCTTACTCCTACGAGCAGTACTTC. Translated: CSVRDSYSYEQYF.

This clone was detected only once. The chain recombines TRBV15 with TRBJ1-4; TRBD1 matches at 10 bases. Trimming removed 5 bases from V and 14 bases from J; junction bases left unmatched: 14. Germline assignment: CDR1 LNHNV and CDR2 YYDKDF (reference sequence). The CDR3 length is 15 residues. CDR3 DNA sequence: TGTGCCACCAGCCGCACCGGGACAGGGGCCCCCCATCTGTTTTTT. It is translated as CATSRTGTGAPHLFF.

This clone was detected only once. The rearrangement uses TRBV7-8 and TRBJ2-1; maybe TRBD2 (6 bases). The CDR3 is 16 residues long. V was cut by 2 bases and J by 4 bases, with 15 bases left in between. Germline assignment: CDR1 SGHVS and CDR2 FQNEAQ. The DNA of the CDR3 is TGTGCCAGCAGCTTATTGGGCGGGGTGGAGTACAATGAGCAGTTCTTC. Translating gives CASSLLGGVEYNEQFF.

CDR3 coding DNA: TGTGCCATCAGTACGAGCTCCTACAATGAGCAGTTCTTC. It specifies CAISTSSYNEQFF. The chain is built from TRBV10-3 and TRBJ2-1; D gene uncertain. Trimming took off 5 bases at V and 0 bases at J, with 5 bases between the two ends. The V gene's germline CDR1 is ENHRY and CDR2 SYGVKD. CDR3 size: 13 residues.

The rearrangement uses TRBV10-3 and TRBJ1-2, with D unresolved. With 2 bases removed from V and 4 bases from J, the gap between germline ends came to 5 bases. The length of the CDR3 is 12 residues. Germline-derived CDR1 and CDR2 are ENHRY and SYGVKD. The CDR3 coding sequence is TGTGCCATCAGTGAGCCGAGCTATGGCTACACCTTC. As protein: CAISEPSYGYTF.

As to this clone: Other nucleotide sequences in the sample specify the same CDR3. The chain recombines TRBV30 with TRBJ1-2; D remains ambiguous. The V and J ends lost 2 bases and 8 bases respectively, with 9 bases between them. The CDR3 is made up of 11 amino acids. Germline values: CDR1 GTSNPN, CDR2 SVGIG (reference sequence). The CDR3 reads CAWSWGGGYTF. In nucleotides, the CDR3 is TGTGCCTGGAGTTGGGGAGGGGGCTACACCTTC.

This clone came up a few times. The chain is built from TRBV3-1 (or the pseudogene TRBV3-2) and TRBJ1-6; no clear D gene. Trimming removed 0 bases at V and 0 bases at J, with 12 bases between. Germline V gene data show CDR1 as LGHDT and CDR2 as YNNKEL (reference sequence). The CDR3 runs 18 residues. The CDR3, as DNA: TGTGCCAGCAGCCAAGATCCGGGTTCAAGCTCCTATAATTCACCCCTCCACTTT. Protein product: CASSQDPGSSSYNSPLHF.

J is TRBJ1-5 and V is TRBV6-5, with D possibly matching TRBD1 (5 bases). V lost 2 bases and J lost 9, with 14 bases in between. Per germline, CDR1 MNHEY and CDR2 SVGAGI. This CDR3 has 14 amino acids. CDR3 amino acids: CASSYNGGKGPQHF. DNA for the CDR3: TGTGCCAGCAGTTACAACGGGGGAAAGGGGCCCCAGCATTTT.

J is TRBJ1-4 and V is TRBV7-2, with D possibly matching TRBD1 (6 bases). CDR1 is SGHTA, CDR2 FQGNSA, per germline. CDR3 length: 14 amino acids. V was pared by 5 bases and J by 8 bases, with 15 bases between. The CDR3, as DNA: TGTGCCAGCAGCCTCAATTCAGGGGCAGAAAAACTGTTTTTT. Its protein is CASSLNSGAEKLFF.

The J gene is TRBJ1-2, the V gene TRBV19; TRBD1 matches at 9 bases. The germline CDR1 and CDR2 sequences are LNHDA and SQIVND (reference sequence). Trimming cost V 6 bases and J 3 bases; bases outside gene matches: 2. This CDR3 has 13 residues. CDR3 sequence (DNA): TGTGCCAGTAGGCGGACAGGGGACTATGGCTACACCTTC. It translates to CASRRTGDYGYTF.

The chain uses TRBV7-2 and TRBJ1-2; 7 positions agree with TRBD1. The CDR3 length is 16 residues. CDR1 SGHTA and CDR2 FQGNSA come from the germline V gene. The J segment lost 2 bases and the V segment lost 5 bases, leaving 11 bases of the junction unmatched. CDR3 coding DNA: TGTGCCAGCAGCCGCGGGCGACAGGGACGGAACTATGGCTACACCTTC. This sequence encodes CASSRGRQGRNYGYTF.

Worth noting for this clone: A read error may account for a junction end that differs from germline. The genes are TRBV12-3 or TRBV12-4 and TRBJ1-2; 10 positions agree with TRBD1. The CDR3 covers 13 residues. The CDR3 DNA follows: TGTACCAGCAGCCGAGGACAGGGGGGAGGCTACACCTTC. It translates to CTSSRGQGGGYTF.

The rearrangement links TRBV24-1 to TRBJ2-7; D unresolved. The germline CDR1 and CDR2 sequences are KGHDR and SFDVKD. V shed 4 bases and J shed 7 bases, with 10 bases lying between them. The CDR3 covers 12 residues. Written as DNA, the CDR3 is TGTGCCACCAGTGACGCGTACTTAGAGCAGTACTTC. Its translation: CATSDAYLEQYF.

As for this clone: This likely came from a read error, as a far larger clone is one base away. The chain joins TRBV2 to TRBJ1-5; tentatively, D is TRBD1 (5 bases). In germline, CDR1 is SNHLY, CDR2 FYNNEI. V was trimmed by 6 bases and J by 3 bases, leaving 6 bases between them. The CDR3 runs to 12 residues. The CDR3 spells CASRQDNQPQHF. For the CDR3, the DNA is TGTGCCAGCAGACAGGACAATCAGCCCCAGCATTTT. Drawing the rest from reference TRBV2 and TRBJ1-5, the complete variable domain is EPEVTQTPSHQVTQMGQEVILRCVPISNHLYFYWYRQILGQKVEFLVSFYNNEISEKSEIFDDQFSVERPDGSNFTLKIRSTKLEDSAMYFCASRQDNQPQHFGDGTRLSIL.

V gene TRBV28 combines with J gene TRBJ1-6; D unclear. This CDR3 is 14 amino acids long. V lost 4 bases to trimming and J lost 6 bases, with 10 bases between them. The germline gives CDR1 MDHEN, CDR2 SYDVKM. CDR3 coding DNA: TGTGCCAGCAGTTCACAGCTGGGTAATTCACCCCTCCACTTT. The encoded protein is CASSSQLGNSPLHF.

This clone was seen more than once but under ten times. The chain joins TRBV6-4 to TRBJ2-1; 9 bases fit TRBD2. The V and J ends lost 6 bases and 6 bases, in that order; junction bases with no gene match: 12. Germline loops: CDR1 MRHNA, CDR2 SNTAGT. The CDR3 contains 16 residues. The CDR3 here is CASSPRGGRAGNEQFF. CDR3 nucleotides: TGTGCCAGCAGCCCCCGGGGCGGGAGGGCCGGCAATGAGCAGTTCTTC.

The V and J genes are TRBV4-3 and TRBJ1-1; D possibly corresponds to TRBD1 (5 bases). Germline CDR1 LGHNA, CDR2 YSLEER. This CDR3 region has 15 residues. Trimming left V 0 bases short and J 6 bases short, with 14 bases between. The CDR3 region is CASSQEQDRFSEAFF. The CDR3 DNA follows: TGCGCCAGCAGCCAAGAACAGGATCGGTTTTCTGAAGCTTTCTTT.

The V and J genes are TRBV11-3 and TRBJ2-1; D ambiguous. With 1 base removed from V and 0 bases from J, the gap between germline ends came to 7 bases. The germline gives CDR1 SGHNT, CDR2 YENEEA. The CDR3 runs to 15 residues. The CDR3 spells CASSLGSLSYNEQFF. Here the CDR3 DNA reads TGTGCCAGCAGCTTAGGTAGCCTCTCCTACAATGAGCAGTTCTTC.